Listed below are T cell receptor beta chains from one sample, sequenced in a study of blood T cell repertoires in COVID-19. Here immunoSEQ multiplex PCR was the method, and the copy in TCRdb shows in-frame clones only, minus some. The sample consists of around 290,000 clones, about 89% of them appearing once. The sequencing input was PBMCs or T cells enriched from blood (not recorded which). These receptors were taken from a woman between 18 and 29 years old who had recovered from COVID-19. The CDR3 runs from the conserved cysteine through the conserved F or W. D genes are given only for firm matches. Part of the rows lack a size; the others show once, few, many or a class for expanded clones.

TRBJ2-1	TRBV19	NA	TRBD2	CASTPPGLPTVHNEQFF	TGTGCCAGTACCCCCCCGGGACTACCGACGGTCCACAATGAGCAGTTCTTC
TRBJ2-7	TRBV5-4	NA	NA	CASSYPGGLPTGEQYF	TGTGCCAGCAGCTACCCCGGGGGGCTCCCCACTGGGGAGCAGTACTTC
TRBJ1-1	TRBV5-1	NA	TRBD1	CASSPLLGQGRDTEAFF	TGCGCCAGCAGCCCTCTTTTGGGACAGGGGCGAGACACTGAAGCTTTCTTT
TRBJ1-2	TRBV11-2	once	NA	CASSPGFLYGYTF	TGTGCCAGCAGCCCGGGTTTCCTCTATGGCTACACCTTC
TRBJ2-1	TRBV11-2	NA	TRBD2	CASSLDLDRGGFF	TGTGCCAGCAGCTTAGATCTCGACCGGGGGGGGTTCTTC
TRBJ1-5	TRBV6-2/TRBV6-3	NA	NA	CASSYSRVSNQPQHF	TGTGCCAGCAGTTACTCCAGGGTGTCCAATCAGCCCCAGCATTTT
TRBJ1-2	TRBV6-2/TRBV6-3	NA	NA	CASSRLSRAGDYGYTF	TGTGCCAGCAGTCGACTAAGTCGGGCGGGGGACTATGGCTACACCTTC
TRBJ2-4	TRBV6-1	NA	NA	CASSEVEAGNNIQYF	TGTGCCAGCAGTGAAGTCGAGGCAGGGAACAACATTCAGTACTTC
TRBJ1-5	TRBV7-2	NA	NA	CASSLVQGDQPQHF	TGTGCCAGCAGCTTAGTACAGGGCGATCAGCCCCAGCATTTT
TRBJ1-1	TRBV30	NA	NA	CAWKMGQDTEAFF	TGTGCCTGGAAAATGGGGCAGGACACTGAAGCTTTCTTT
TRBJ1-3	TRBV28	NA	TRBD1	CASRPDRGLGNTIYF	TGTGCCAGCAGACCTGACAGGGGGCTTGGAAACACCATATATTTT
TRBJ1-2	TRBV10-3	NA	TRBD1	CAGRDREDYGYTF	TGTGCCGGCCGGGACAGGGAGGACTATGGCTACACCTTC
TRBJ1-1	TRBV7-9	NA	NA	CASSSKPGRNTEAFF	TGTGCCAGCAGCTCTAAACCGGGGAGAAACACTGAAGCTTTCTTT
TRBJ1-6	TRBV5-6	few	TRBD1	CASTTDRGNSPLHF	TGTGCCAGCACCACGGACAGGGGAAATTCACCCCTCCACTTT
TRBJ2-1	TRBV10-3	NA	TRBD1	CAISGQGSYNEQFF	TGTGCCATCAGCGGACAGGGCTCCTACAATGAGCAGTTCTTC
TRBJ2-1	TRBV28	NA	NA	CASNPPRYNEQFF	TGTGCCAGCAATCCCCCGCGCTACAATGAGCAGTTCTTC
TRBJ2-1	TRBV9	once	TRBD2	CASSVGLARGNNEQFF	TGTGCCAGCAGCGTAGGACTAGCGAGAGGGAACAATGAGCAGTTCTTC
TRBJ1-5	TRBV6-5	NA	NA	CASSYSRESPQHF	TGTGCCAGCAGTTACTCGCGTGAATCGCCCCAGCATTTT
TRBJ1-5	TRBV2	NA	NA	CASSGVAGNGGSNQPQHF	TGTGCCAGCAGTGGGGTGGCAGGGAATGGGGGGAGCAATCAGCCCCAGCATTTT
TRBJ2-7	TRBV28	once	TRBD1	CASSRTGDYSYEQYF	TGTGCCAGCAGCCGGACAGGGGATTACTCCTACGAGCAGTACTTC
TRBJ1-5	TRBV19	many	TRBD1	CASRKQGAEYSNQPQHF	TGTGCCAGTAGGAAACAGGGGGCGGAATATAGCAATCAGCCCCAGCATTTT
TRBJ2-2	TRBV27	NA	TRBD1	CASSPRTGASTGELFF	TGTGCCAGCAGCCCCAGGACAGGGGCGAGCACCGGGGAGCTGTTTTTT
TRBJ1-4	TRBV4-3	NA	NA	CASSQGTSSNEKLFF	TGCGCCAGCAGCCAAGGCACTAGTTCTAATGAAAAACTGTTTTTT
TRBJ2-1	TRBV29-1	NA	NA	CSGSINEQFF	TGCAGCGGTAGTATCAATGAGCAGTTCTTC
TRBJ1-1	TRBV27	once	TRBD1	CASSDAQGPEAFF	TGTGCCAGCAGTGACGCACAGGGGCCTGAAGCTTTCTTT
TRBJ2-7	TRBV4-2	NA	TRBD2	CASSQATFGTSGTSSYEEQYF	TGTGCCAGCAGCCAAGCCACCTTTGGGACTAGCGGGACATCCTCCTACGAAGAGCAGTACTTC
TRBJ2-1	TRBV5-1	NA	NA	CASRTTTWNEQFF	TGCGCCAGCCGGACAACAACGTGGAATGAGCAGTTCTTC
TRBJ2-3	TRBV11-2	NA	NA	CASSPWKRDSTDTQYF	TGTGCCAGCAGCCCGTGGAAGCGCGATAGCACAGATACGCAGTATTTT
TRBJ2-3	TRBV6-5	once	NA	CASSYSGQRVIDTQYF	TGTGCCAGCAGTTACTCTGGCCAGCGGGTTATAGATACGCAGTATTTT
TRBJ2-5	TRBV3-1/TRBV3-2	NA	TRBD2	CASSQDLAGSATQYF	TGTGCCAGCAGCCAAGATCTAGCGGGGAGCGCGACCCAGTACTTC
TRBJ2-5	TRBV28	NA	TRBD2	CASSIRREVRETQYF	TGTGCCAGCAGCATCCGGCGGGAGGTTCGGGAGACCCAGTACTTC
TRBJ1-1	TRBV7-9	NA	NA	CASSPSGGRYTEAFF	TGTGCCAGCAGTCCCAGTGGGGGGAGGTACACTGAAGCTTTCTTT
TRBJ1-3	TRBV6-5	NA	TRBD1	CASTDRGSAGNTIYF	TGTGCCAGCACCGACAGGGGGTCAGCTGGAAACACCATATATTTT
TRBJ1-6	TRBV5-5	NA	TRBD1	CASSSRQGGSPLHF	TGTGCCAGCAGCTCCAGACAGGGTGGTTCACCCCTCCACTTT
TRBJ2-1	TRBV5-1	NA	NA	CASSFLFNNEQFF	TGCGCCAGCAGCTTCTTGTTTAACAATGAGCAGTTCTTC
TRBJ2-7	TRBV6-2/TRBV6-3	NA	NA	CASSSSGKATYEQYF	TGTGCCAGCAGCAGTTCGGGGAAGGCCACCTACGAGCAGTACTTC
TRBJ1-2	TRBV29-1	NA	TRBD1	CSGGQGYGYTF	TGCAGCGGTGGACAGGGTTATGGCTACACCTTC
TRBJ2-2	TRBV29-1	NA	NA	CSAVRGGELFF	TGCAGCGCAGTCCGGGGCGGGGAGCTGTTTTTT
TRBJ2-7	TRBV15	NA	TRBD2	CATSTRGDGLSSYEQYF	TGTGCCACCAGCACCCGGGGGGACGGGCTGAGCTCCTACGAGCAGTACTTC
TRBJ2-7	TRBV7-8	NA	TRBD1	CASSLAGTGRYEQYF	TGTGCCAGCAGCTTAGCCGGGACAGGGAGATACGAGCAGTACTTC
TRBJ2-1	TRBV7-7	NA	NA	CASSLDRVYNEQFF	TGTGCCAGCAGCTTAGATAGAGTCTACAATGAGCAGTTCTTC
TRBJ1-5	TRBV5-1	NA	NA	CASSLGDRYNQPQHF	TGCGCCAGCAGCTTGGGTGACAGGTACAATCAGCCCCAGCATTTT
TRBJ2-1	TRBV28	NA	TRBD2	CASSFLAGGPRRHNEQFF	TGTGCCAGCAGTTTTTTAGCGGGGGGGCCTCGAAGACACAATGAGCAGTTCTTC
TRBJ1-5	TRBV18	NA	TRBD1	CASSPGQNQPQHF	TGTGCCAGCTCACCGGGACAGAATCAGCCCCAGCATTTT
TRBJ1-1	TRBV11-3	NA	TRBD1	CASSLEGQGDTEAFF	TGTGCCAGCAGCTTAGAAGGACAGGGGGACACTGAAGCTTTCTTT
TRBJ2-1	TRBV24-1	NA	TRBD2	CATSPAGGLTEQFF	TGTGCCACCAGCCCGGCGGGGGGGCTCACTGAGCAGTTCTTC
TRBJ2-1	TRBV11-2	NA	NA	CASSLLFSYNEQFF	TGTGCCAGCAGCTTACTCTTTTCCTACAATGAGCAGTTCTTC
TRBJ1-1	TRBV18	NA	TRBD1	CASSLGTVTEAFF	TGTGCCAGCTCACTCGGGACAGTCACTGAAGCTTTCTTT